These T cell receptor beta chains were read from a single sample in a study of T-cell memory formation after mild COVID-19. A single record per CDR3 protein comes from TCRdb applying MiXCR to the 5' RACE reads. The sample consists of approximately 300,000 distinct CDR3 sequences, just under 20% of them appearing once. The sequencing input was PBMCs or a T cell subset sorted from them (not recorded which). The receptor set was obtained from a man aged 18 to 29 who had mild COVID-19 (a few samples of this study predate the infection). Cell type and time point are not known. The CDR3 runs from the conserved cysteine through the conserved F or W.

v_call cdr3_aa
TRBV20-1 CSAEGQNYNSPLHF
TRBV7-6 CASSLVGGEQFF
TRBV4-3 CASSPRRFRGPNYGYTF
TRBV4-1 CASSQDQGGPNQPQHF
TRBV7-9 CASSPHSTEAFF
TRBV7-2 CASSLVQDTEAFF
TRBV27 CASSSSGATYEQYF
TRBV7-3 CASSISGRETQYF
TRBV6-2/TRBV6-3 CASSYWISVYPSSTGELFF
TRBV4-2 CASSQERGRGTEAFF
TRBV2 CASSEFRGNTGELFF
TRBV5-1 CASSLPDRGSPLYF
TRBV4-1 CASSPRQGWAGELFF
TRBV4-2 CASSQDRQPNSPLHF
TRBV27 CASSAVTTIYEQYF
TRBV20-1 CSARRLAGENIQYF
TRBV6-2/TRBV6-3 CASSYQPGDMWEQYF
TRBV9 CASSVGSLGNEQFF
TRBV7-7 CASSFGTAEETQYF
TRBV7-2 CASSPQTGGGETQYF
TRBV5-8 CASSLYGDNEQFF
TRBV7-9 CASSSPGGDRGLSGANVLTF
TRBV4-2 CASSQEGGMYGYTF